The clone carrying this T cell receptor (beta chain) has at least ten counts. The antigen is not known. This sample is drawn from a study of liver allograft versus peripheral blood T cells. Study details: Transplanted livers and recipients' peripheral blood had their T cell receptor repertoires compared. Study-level findings and limits: Liver allograft and peripheral blood T cell receptor repertoires reportedly differed.

Deletions cut 0 bases from V and 4 bases from J, with 10 bases between. The CDR3 runs 14 residues. CDR1 and CDR2 (germline): DFQATT, SNEGSKA (reference sequence). Each CDR3 protein is one row after TCRdb ran MiXCR on the reads. Of 5,500 to 6,000 distinct CDR3 sequences in the sample, over 12% were seen once. The clonotype originates from a human patient who had a liver transplant. T cells may partly derive from the graft donor. The chain couples TRBV20-1 to TRBJ1-5; the D is unclear. CDR3 sequence reads: CSARDSRLNQPQHF. As DNA, the CDR3 is TGCAGTGCTAGAGATTCACGGCTAAATCAGCCCCAGCATTTT.